The next 11 T cell receptor beta chains were all read from a single sample in a study of cytomegalovirus exposure and HLA in healthy donors. A multiplex PCR was run with 60 Vbeta primers and 13 Jbeta primers. The repertoire was sequenced with immunoSEQ multiplex PCR; TCRdb's copy has only in-frame clones and lacks some. The sample contains under 250,000 clones, 65% to 80% of which appear only once. Input material: PBMCs. The origin of the receptors is a man in his fifties or sixties in good health and CMV-seronegative.

The chain carries TRBV5-4 and TRBJ2-3; possibly TRBD2 for D (6 bases). This CDR3 region has 16 residues. The V end lost 3 bases, the J end lost 1 base, and 15 bases lay between the germline ends. Germline V gene sequence: CDR1 SGHNT, CDR2 YYREEE (reference sequence). Written as DNA, the CDR3 is TGTGCCAGCAGCTGGGGCGGGCGGGGAGGCACAGATACGCAGTATTTT. Residues: CASSWGGRGGTDTQYF. The full variable domain, completed using reference TRBV5-4 and TRBJ2-3, is ETGVTQSPTHLIKTRGQQVTLRCSSQSGHNTVSWYQQALGQGPQFIFQYYREEENGRGNFPPRFSGLQFPNYSSELNVNALELDDSALYLCASSWGGRGGTDTQYFGPGTRLTVL.

The chain employs TRBV6-1 and TRBJ2-5, with TRBD2 matching over 12 bases. This CDR3 is 15 amino acids long. Germline CDR1 MNHNS, CDR2 SASEGT. After removal of 9 bases from V and 4 bases from J, the junction contained 9 bases not matched to a gene. The CDR3 is CASSRLAGEVETQYF. CDR3 coding DNA: TGTGCCAGTTCCCGACTAGCGGGAGAGGTAGAGACCCAGTACTTC.

The chain has TRBV6-1 and TRBJ1-5; 7 nucleotides agree with TRBD1. Trimming removed 6 bases from V and 7 bases from J; junction bases left unmatched: 12. Germline assignment: CDR1 MNHNS and CDR2 SASEGT. CDR3 length: 15 residues. The CDR3 DNA is TGTGCCAGCAGACCCGACAGGGCAGTGGGCCAGCCCCAGCATTTT. Amino acids: CASRPDRAVGQPQHF.

This clone has a handful of counts. The J gene is TRBJ2-3, the V gene TRBV10-1; D remains ambiguous. With 4 bases removed from V and 6 bases from J, the gap between germline ends came to 11 bases. The CDR3 loop spans 13 amino acids. CDR1 WNHNN and CDR2 SYGVQD come from the germline V gene (reference sequence). The CDR3 region has the DNA TGCGCCAGCAGTGCCAACGGAGTGGATACGCAGTATTTT. Translation: CASSANGVDTQYF.

The chain has TRBV18 and TRBJ1-2; 8 nucleotides align to TRBD1. The CDR3 loop spans 14 amino acids. The V gene end was trimmed by 6 bases and the J gene end by 4 bases; junction bases not matched to a gene: 7. Germline values: CDR1 KGHSH, CDR2 LQKENI. CDR3 DNA sequence: TGTGCCAGCTCCCCGGACAGGGATGGCTATGGCTACACCTTC. Translated, it gives CASSPDRDGYGYTF.

The rearrangement links TRBV19 to TRBJ2-1, with 10 bases lining up with TRBD2. The germline V gene encodes CDR1 LNHDA and CDR2 SQIVND (reference sequence). The ends lost 4 bases at V and 7 bases at J; junction bases unmatched: 7. CDR3 length: 15 residues. The CDR3, as DNA: TGTGCCAGTAGTAATAGTCCTAGCGGGAGAAATGAGCAGTTCTTC. Translated: CASSNSPSGRNEQFF.

The chain couples TRBV6-1 to TRBJ1-2; D gene ambiguous. The CDR3 spans 14 residues. V was shortened by 0 bases and J by 8 bases, with 13 bases between the two germline ends. CDR1 is MNHNS, CDR2 SASEGT, per germline. For the CDR3, the DNA is TGTGCCAGCAGTGAAGCTTGGGCCCAAAAAGGCTACACCTTC. Its translation: CASSEAWAQKGYTF.

The genes are TRBV4-1 and TRBJ2-7; 9 nucleotides agree with TRBD2. J lost 3 bases, V lost 5 bases, and 8 bases had no gene match. This CDR3 is built from 15 residues. Germline values: CDR1 MGHRA, CDR2 YSYEKL. This CDR3 reads CASSSTSGTIYEQYF. The CDR3 coding sequence is TGCGCCAGCAGCTCGACTAGCGGAACGATCTACGAGCAGTACTTC.

The chain is built from TRBV28 and TRBJ2-7, with 13 positions matching TRBD2. Trimming at V came to 6 bases and at J to 2 bases, leaving 4 bases not matched to a gene. CDR1 and CDR2 (germline): MDHEN, SYDVKM. The CDR3 sequence is 15 residues long. The CDR3 DNA sequence: TGTGCCAGCAGGGGACTAGCGGGACTCCCCTACGAGCAGTACTTC. Protein: CASRGLAGLPYEQYF.

The CDR3 region has the DNA TGCGCCAGCAGCCAAGATCGGTGGGCCCGAGACACAGATACGCAGTATTTT. Its protein product is CASSQDRWARDTDTQYF. The rearrangement links TRBV4-1 to TRBJ2-3; D is uncertain. V lost 0 bases to trimming and J lost 2 bases, with 15 bases between them. CDR1 and CDR2 from the germline V gene are MGHRA and YSYEKL. The CDR3 has 17 amino acids.

This chain uses TRBV28 with TRBJ2-7, with 7 bases aligning to TRBD1. The CDR3 extends over 14 amino acids. V was clipped by 4 bases and J by 5 bases; unmatched bases: 8. Germline assignment: CDR1 MDHEN and CDR2 SYDVKM. This chain's CDR3 is CASSYLDRVDEQYF. The CDR3 nucleotides read TGTGCCAGCAGTTACCTAGACAGGGTCGACGAGCAGTACTTC. Full variable domain (rest looked up from reference TRBV28 and TRBJ2-7): DVKVTQSSRYLVKRTGEKVFLECVQDMDHENMFWYRQDPGLGLRLIYFSYDVKMKEKGDIPEGYSVSREKKERFSLILESASTNQTSMYLCASSYLDRVDEQYFGPGTRLTVT.